This T cell receptor beta chain stems from a study of shared clonotypes between healthy human individuals. CDR3 length: 15 amino acids. Here immunoSEQ multiplex PCR was the method, and the copy in TCRdb shows in-frame clones only, minus some. The top ten clones hold around 0.4% of a sample with about 2.3 million clones, 93% of them seen once. V usage is TRBV21-1 and J usage is TRBJ2-5. TRBV21-1 is tagged as a pseudogene. This TCR came from a man in his late teens or twenties in good health. Some clones in this sample may be carry-over from other donors' samples. The sequencing sample was made of naive CD4+ T cells from PBMCs. Specified subset: CD45RA+ positively selected. Written as DNA, the CDR3 is TGTGCCAGCAGCAAAGCGGCGCCAAGCCAAGAGACCCAGTACTTC. It specifies CASSKAAPSQETQYF.